Below, 13 T cell receptor beta chains from the same sample are listed, as sequenced in a study of blood T cell repertoires in COVID-19. TCRdb's copy holds only in-frame clones and misses some; the assay was immunoSEQ multiplex PCR. The sample lists roughly 260,000 clones, 91% occurring once. Material for sequencing was peripheral blood. Receptors originate from a person under 30 with COVID-19, enrolled during active disease.

This rearrangement joins TRBV5-6 to TRBJ1-5; D may be TRBD1 (5 bases). Germline V gene data show CDR1 as SGHDT and CDR2 as YYEEEE. V shed 0 bases and J shed 7 bases, with 8 bases lying between them. The CDR3 has 13 residues. DNA of the CDR3: TGTGCCAGCAGCTTGGCAGGGTACCAGCCCCAGCATTTT. Translated, it gives CASSLAGYQPQHF.

This rearrangement joins TRBV7-2 to TRBJ2-2; TRBD2 is a possible D gene (5 bases). The V end was cut by 2 bases, the J end by 1 base, with 11 bases between. The CDR3 extends over 16 amino acids. CDR1 and CDR2 (germline): SGHTA, FQGNSA. In DNA form, the CDR3 reads TGTGCCAGCAGCTTATTTGGCGGGCGGAACACCGGGGAGCTGTTTTTT. Protein product: CASSLFGGRNTGELFF.

The chain uses TRBV28 and TRBJ1-6; 7 nucleotides match TRBD1. CDR1 and CDR2 from the germline V gene are MDHEN and SYDVKM. V lost 6 bases, J lost 4 bases, and 12 bases stayed unmatched. This CDR3 region has 17 residues. The CDR3 DNA reads TGTGCCAGCAGCTATGCCGGGACAGAACAGTATAATTCACCCCTCCACTTT. This sequence encodes CASSYAGTEQYNSPLHF.

In this sample, this clone turned up a few times. This chain uses TRBV5-6 with TRBJ1-6, with D possibly matching TRBD1 (6 bases). The CDR3 length is 16 residues. CDR1 is SGHDT and CDR2 is YYEEEE in the germline V gene. V dropped 3 bases and J dropped 7 bases, with 17 bases sitting between them. CDR3 residues: CASSSSRGPLNSPLHF. The DNA of the CDR3 is TGTGCCAGCAGCTCCTCCAGGGGACCCCTAAATTCACCCCTCCACTTT.

The chain joins TRBV7-9 to TRBJ1-1; no reliable D call. The germline V gene encodes CDR1 SEHNR and CDR2 FQNEAQ (reference sequence). Trimming left V 6 bases short and J 6 bases short, with 11 bases between. The CDR3 is 12 amino acids. CDR3 in amino acids: CASRSTVAEAFF. CDR3 nucleotides: TGTGCCAGCAGATCTACGGTCGCTGAAGCTTTCTTT.

The chain is built from TRBV6-5 and TRBJ1-2, with 7 positions matching TRBD1. The CDR3 covers 14 residues. The germline V gene encodes CDR1 MNHEY and CDR2 SVGAGI. V dropped 2 bases and J dropped 7; count of bases not matched to a gene: 7. As DNA, the CDR3 is TGTGCCAGCAGTTACGGAGGGGGCGCGGGTGGCTACACCTTC. Its protein product is CASSYGGGAGGYTF.

V is TRBV29-1 and J is TRBJ1-2, with D possibly being TRBD1 (6 bases). CDR3 length: 13 residues. V was clipped by 3 bases and J by 7 bases, with 15 bases between them. Germline V gene data show CDR1 as SQVTM and CDR2 as ANQGSEA. The CDR3 is CSVESWGRVGYTF. CDR3 nucleotides: TGCAGCGTTGAGTCTTGGGGGCGGGTTGGCTACACCTTC. Based on the CDR3 plus reference TRBV29-1 and TRBJ1-2, the full variable domain is SAVISQKPSRDICQRGTSLTIQCQVDSQVTMMFWYRQQPGQSLTLIATANQGSEATYESGFVIDKFPISRPNLTFSTLTVSNMSPEDSSIYLCSVESWGRVGYTFGSGTRLTVV.

This clone was seen more than once but under ten times. The chain has TRBV5-1 and TRBJ1-5; a weak D match, TRBD1 (5 bases). The V and J ends lost 4 bases and 7 bases respectively, with 18 bases between them. Germline lookup yields CDR1 SGHRS and CDR2 YFSETQ. The CDR3 length is 15 residues. CDR3 sequence reads: CASSPGTGEGQPQHF. CDR3 DNA: TGCGCCAGCAGCCCCGGGACGGGGGAAGGACAGCCCCAGCATTTT.

The chain has TRBV10-3 and TRBJ1-1; D gene uncertain. The CDR3 runs 14 residues. Trimming removed 6 bases from V and 5 bases from J, with 16 bases in between. Germline V gene sequence: CDR1 ENHRY, CDR2 SYGVKD. The CDR3 is CAIRAGSTGTEAFF. The CDR3 region has the DNA TGTGCCATCAGGGCGGGTTCCACGGGGACTGAAGCTTTCTTT.

The chain employs TRBV4-2 and TRBJ2-7, with TRBD1 matching 11 bases. V was pared by 0 bases and J by 3 bases, with 4 bases of the junction left unmatched. This CDR3 is built from 16 residues. Germline CDR1 LGHNA, CDR2 YNFKEQ. As DNA, the CDR3 is TGTGCCAGCAGCCAAGATGTCGGGACAGGGGGCTACGAGCAGTACTTC. This gives the protein CASSQDVGTGGYEQYF.

This sequence joins TRBV11-2 and TRBJ2-5; 11 bases agree with TRBD1. Germline V gene data show CDR1 as SGHAT and CDR2 as FQNNGV. The CDR3 spans 15 residues. V was pared by 5 bases and J by 4 bases, with 6 bases of the junction left unmatched. CDR3 coding DNA: TGTGCCAGCAGCGTGGGGACAGGGGGGGGAGAGACCCAGTACTTC. Translated, it gives CASSVGTGGGETQYF.

The chain joins TRBV7-9 to TRBJ2-1, with D tentatively TRBD2 (5 bases). Germline assignment: CDR1 SEHNR and CDR2 FQNEAQ (reference sequence). V was shortened by 1 base and J by 9 bases, with 7 bases between the two germline ends. The CDR3 runs to 12 residues. CDR3 coding DNA: TGTGCCAGCAGCTTAGTAGAGGGTGAGCAGTTCTTC. This codes for CASSLVEGEQFF.

The chain combines TRBV2 with TRBJ1-6; D remains ambiguous. Trimming cost V 5 bases and J 4 bases, with 12 bases left between them. The CDR3 has 15 amino acids. CDR1 is SNHLY and CDR2 is FYNNEI in the germline V gene. CDR3 nucleotide sequence: TGTGCCAGCAGTCCGCGGGCAGTTTATAATTCACCCCTCCACTTT. Its protein product is CASSPRAVYNSPLHF.